One sample yielded the 2 T cell receptor beta chains listed below, sequenced in a study of OX40 agonist ivuxolimab in advanced cancers. Method: immunoSEQ multiplex PCR; TCRdb's copy keeps in-frame clones and lacks some. This table has about 66,000 clones, about 81% appearing once. The sample in question was CD4+ or CD8+ T cells sorted from blood, obtained in a trial of the OX40 agonist ivuxolimab. The receptors here all came from an adult with an advanced solid tumor such as melanoma, head and neck, liver or kidney cancer.

Only one count was recorded for this clone. The rearrangement uses TRBV30 and TRBJ2-3, with 9 bases lining up with TRBD2. The germline CDR1 and CDR2 sequences are GTSNPN and SVGIG (reference sequence). The CDR3 spans 15 residues. J lost 0 bases, V lost 5 bases, and 6 bases had no gene match. The DNA of the CDR3 is TGTGCCTGGGGTTTAGCGGGAGCTAGCACAGATACGCAGTATTTT. This sequence encodes CAWGLAGASTDTQYF.

This chain links TRBV10-3 with TRBJ2-3; 9 bases match TRBD2. CDR1 is ENHRY and CDR2 is SYGVKD in the germline V gene. V lost 2 bases and J lost 0; bases outside the gene matches: 21. CDR3 size: 22 residues. The CDR3 region is CAISEPQRLAEIFPTSTDTQYF. The CDR3 bases are TGTGCCATCAGTGAGCCGCAAAGACTAGCGGAAATCTTCCCTACTAGCACAGATACGCAGTATTTT.